These T cell receptor beta chains were read from a single sample in a study of beta chain features in type 1 diabetes. The table came from immunoSEQ multiplex PCR; TCRdb's copy has only in-frame clones and leaves some out. The sample shows approximately 260,000 clones, about a fifth of them seen only once. Sequenced material: naive CD4+ T cells from blood. Receptors were obtained from a woman in her forties with type 1 diabetes. The CDR3 runs from the conserved cysteine through the conserved F or W. D genes are given only for firm matches. Size tells how often a clone was seen (once, few, many) or the class of an expanded clone, and some rows leave it out.

>.|TRBJ2-5|.|15|TRBV9
CASSVEYQGLETQYF
TGTGCCAGCAGCGTAGAGTACCAGGGCTTAGAGACCCAGTACTTC
>TRBD2|TRBJ2-3|few|17|TRBV5-1
CASSSAPTSGGTDTQYF
TGCGCCAGCAGCTCTGCCCCCACTAGCGGGGGGACAGATACGCAGTATTTT
>TRBD2|TRBJ2-5|.|16|TRBV25-1
CASSATSGGYQETQYF
TGTGCCAGCAGCGCCACTAGCGGGGGTTACCAAGAGACCCAGTACTTC
>.|TRBJ1-2|.|16|TRBV7-9
CASSFLVAQANYGYTF
TGTGCCAGCAGCTTCCTCGTGGCACAGGCTAACTATGGCTACACCTTC
>.|TRBJ2-1|few|12|TRBV7-9
CASSLGGGEQFF
TGTGCCAGCAGCTTAGGGGGGGGCGAGCAGTTCTTC
>.|TRBJ2-5|few|14|TRBV7-2
CASSPDIVRETQYF
TGTGCCAGCAGTCCAGATATCGTACGAGAGACCCAGTACTTC
>.|TRBJ2-3|few|15|TRBV25-1
CASSEPSSGTDTQYF
TGTGCCAGCAGTGAACCATCCTCAGGCACAGATACGCAGTATTTT
>.|TRBJ2-7|once|13|TRBV2
CASSSWTESEQYF
TGTGCCAGCAGCAGTTGGACAGAGAGCGAGCAGTACTTC
>TRBD1|TRBJ2-2|few|16|TRBV4-2
CASSQQQGAGTGELFF
TGTGCCAGCAGCCAACAGCAGGGGGCGGGAACCGGGGAGCTGTTTTTT
>.|TRBJ1-1|few|16|TRBV4-1
CASSQRGNRANTEAFF
TGCGCCAGCAGCCAGAGGGGGAACAGGGCGAACACTGAAGCTTTCTTT
>TRBD1|TRBJ2-5|few|14|TRBV29-1
CSVRHRGIGETQYF
TGCAGCGTCCGCCACAGGGGCATCGGAGAGACCCAGTACTTC
>.|TRBJ1-5|.|14|TRBV9
CASSGTGTAQPQHF
TGTGCCAGCAGCGGTACAGGGACCGCTCAGCCCCAGCATTTT
>TRBD1|TRBJ2-7|few|13|TRBV4-2
CASSPRDSYEQYF
TGTGCCAGCAGCCCCCGGGACAGTTACGAGCAGTACTTC
>TRBD1|TRBJ2-7|.|14|TRBV16
CASLTGNFSYEQYF
TGTGCCAGCCTGACAGGGAACTTCTCCTACGAGCAGTACTTC
>TRBD1|TRBJ2-3|few|15|TRBV6-5
CASRTQGAIGDTQYF
TGTGCCAGCAGAACTCAGGGGGCGATTGGGGATACGCAGTATTTT
>TRBD1|TRBJ1-5|few|14|TRBV2
CASLRTGGDQPQHF
TGTGCCAGTCTGCGGACAGGCGGGGACCAGCCCCAGCATTTT
>.|TRBJ1-1|.|14|TRBV9
CASSLRARGTEAFF
TGTGCCAGCAGCTTGAGGGCGAGGGGGACTGAAGCTTTCTTT
>.|TRBJ1-5|.|14|TRBV7-2
CASSNDRSNQPQHF
TGTGCCAGCAGCAACGACAGGAGCAATCAGCCCCAGCATTTT
>TRBD1|TRBJ1-4|.|14|TRBV5-4
CASSLDRGNEKLFF
TGTGCCAGCAGCTTGGACAGGGGGAACGAAAAACTGTTTTTT
>.|TRBJ2-5|few|12|TRBV7-2
CASSNTGETQYF
TGTGCCAGCAGCAATACCGGGGAGACCCAGTACTTC
>.|TRBJ2-2|few|12|TRBV28
CASSSSRGELFF
TGTGCCAGCAGTTCGTCGAGGGGGGAGCTGTTTTTT
>.|TRBJ2-3|few|15|TRBV30
CAWGSGGALTDTQYF
TGTGCCTGGGGGTCCGGAGGTGCTCTCACAGATACGCAGTATTTT
>.|TRBJ2-5|few|11|TRBV9
CASSQAETQYF
TGTGCCAGCAGCCAGGCAGAGACCCAGTACTTC
>TRBD2|TRBJ2-7|few|13|TRBV7-9
CASSLEGGAEQYF
TGTGCCAGCAGCTTAGAGGGAGGGGCCGAGCAGTACTTC
>TRBD2|TRBJ2-1|.|16|TRBV7-9
CASSSRGGGSYNEQFF
TGTGCCAGCAGCTCGCGGGGGGGAGGGTCCTACAATGAGCAGTTCTTC
>TRBD1|TRBJ1-2|.|13|TRBV5-6
CASSLDRGYGYTF
TGTGCCAGCAGCTTGGACAGGGGATATGGCTACACCTTC
>.|TRBJ2-1|once|16|TRBV11-2
CASSITAGPSYNEQFF
TGTGCCAGCAGCATAACTGCGGGACCCTCCTACAATGAGCAGTTCTTC
>TRBD1|TRBJ1-2|.|18|TRBV4-3
CASSQMIQGEVTNYGYTF
TGCGCCAGCAGCCAAATGATACAGGGGGAGGTAACTAACTATGGCTACACCTTC
>.|TRBJ2-3|few|13|TRBV10-3
CAIRQGPTDTQYF
TGTGCCATCCGGCAGGGTCCCACAGATACGCAGTATTTT
>TRBD1|TRBJ1-4|few|14|TRBV6-5
CASSSRTGEEKLFF
TGTGCCAGCAGTTCTCGGACAGGGGAGGAAAAACTGTTTTTT
>.|TRBJ2-4|once|15|TRBV4-3
CASSRQLGVENIQYF
TGCGCCAGCAGCCGGCAATTAGGGGTGGAAAACATTCAGTACTTC
>TRBD1|TRBJ1-5|few|19|TRBV10-3
CAISEHVPGGPYSNQPQHF
TGTGCCATCAGTGAGCATGTCCCAGGGGGTCCTTATAGCAATCAGCCCCAGCATTTT
>.|TRBJ2-4|few|12|TRBV2
CASSDRGPPQYF
TGTGCCAGCAGTGATAGGGGTCCCCCTCAGTACTTC
>.|TRBJ2-1|.|15|TRBV9
CASSVVALPNNEQFF
TGTGCCAGCAGCGTAGTCGCTCTACCAAACAATGAGCAGTTCTTC
>.|TRBJ1-1|few|15|TRBV19
CASVGPRVMNTEAFF
TGTGCATCGGTGGGGCCACGAGTTATGAACACTGAAGCTTTCTTT
>TRBD2|TRBJ2-3|few|12|TRBV10-3
CAISGRAVPQYF
TGTGCCATCAGCGGGAGGGCCGTTCCGCAGTATTTT
>TRBD1|TRBJ2-7|few|15|TRBV5-1
CASSLAGTGGYEQYF
TGCGCCAGCAGCTTGGCTGGGACAGGGGGATACGAGCAGTACTTC